The T cell receptor beta chain described here comes from a study of siplizumab effects on memory and regulatory T cells. V was clipped by 6 bases and J by 3 bases; unmatched bases: 0. Germline V gene data show CDR1 as MGHDK and CDR2 as SYGVNS. This CDR3 is built from 14 residues. Here immunoSEQ multiplex PCR was the method, and the copy in TCRdb shows in-frame clones only, minus some. The sample lists roughly 100,000 clones, about 93% occurring once. A remark on this clone: What it recognizes is unknown.

Study-level points and caveats: Suppression by proliferating Tregs derived from siplizumab cultures was not verified. Siplizumab significantly reduced alloreactive sequences traceable to unstimulated CD4+ memory cells. Assignment to unstimulated subsets succeeded for only a minor fraction of the alloreactive clones.

V is TRBV25-1 and J is TRBJ2-2, with 11 bases identical to TRBD2. This clonotype was sampled from a human donor in good health. Specimen: CD4+ T cells sorted from blood. The CDR3 reads CASRLAGDTGELFF. The DNA of the CDR3 is TGTGCCAGCAGACTAGCGGGAGACACCGGGGAGCTGTTTTTT.